These 27 T cell receptor beta chains were all obtained from the same sample, sequenced in a study of regulatory T cells in long-lasting Graves disease. Building of the TCR beta libraries involved iRepertoire HTBI primers and Arm-PCR of CDR3 regions. TCRdb re-called the multiplex PCR reads with MiXCR, one entry per CDR3 protein. The sample includes more than 400,000 distinct CDR3 sequences, about 16% of them seen just once. Time point indicated: newly diagnosed GD, antithyroid drugs for less than 3 months. From PBMCs, RNA was extracted and then used to make the TCR library. Separately, the same data were catalogued under a study of T cells in Graves' hyperthyroidism and ophthalmopathy.

The starting material was peripheral blood mononuclear cells (PBMCs), obtained at new diagnosis, from a patient treated with antithyroid drugs. The origin of the receptors is a woman aged 25 to 39 with Graves disease.

In this sample, this clonotype turned up a few times. V is TRBV20-1 and J is TRBJ2-7; tentatively, D is TRBD1 (6 bases). Germline V gene data show CDR1 as DFQATT and CDR2 as SNEGSKA (reference sequence). V lost 6 bases and J lost 0, with 15 bases in between. This CDR3 spans 14 amino acids. CDR3 nucleotide sequence: TGCAGTGCCAACAGGGATACAAGCTCCTACGAGCAGTACTTC. This encodes CSANRDTSSYEQYF.

The chain combines TRBV11-2 with TRBJ1-2; TRBD1 aligns across 8 bases. This CDR3 is 15 amino acids long. The germline CDR1 and CDR2 sequences are SGHAT and FQNNGV. After removal of 4 bases from V and 6 bases from J, the junction contained 10 bases not matched to a gene. The CDR3 sequence is CASSYYDRGRDGYTF. The CDR3 nucleotides read TGTGCCAGCAGCTACTACGACAGGGGCAGGGATGGCTACACCTTC.

In this sample, this clonotype turned up many times. The chain couples TRBV20-1 to TRBJ2-1; no definite D call. Trimming pared 6 bases from V and 8 bases from J, leaving 23 bases between. Germline CDR1 DFQATT, CDR2 SNEGSKA (reference sequence). There are 15 residues in the CDR3. This chain's CDR3 is CSAQRGPRSGHEQFF. In nucleotides, the CDR3 is TGCAGTGCCCAGAGAGGCCCTAGGAGTGGGCATGAGCAGTTCTTC.

This clonotype was seen more than once but under ten times. This chain links TRBV5-4 with TRBJ2-7; D perhaps matches TRBD1 (5 bases). Germline assignment: CDR1 SGHNT and CDR2 YYREEE (reference sequence). CDR3 length: 15 residues. V lost 1 base and J 1 base, leaving 12 bases between the germline ends. CDR3 amino acids: CASSLRSTASYEQYF. The CDR3 nucleotides are TGTGCCAGCAGCTTGAGATCGACAGCTTCCTACGAGCAGTACTTC. Using reference TRBV5-4 and TRBJ2-7 for the parts outside the CDR3, the full variable domain is ETGVTQSPTHLIKTRGQQVTLRCSSQSGHNTVSWYQQALGQGPQFIFQYYREEENGRGNFPPRFSGLQFPNYSSELNVNALELDDSALYLCASSLRSTASYEQYFGPGTRLTVT.

This clonotype was observed many times. The chain employs TRBV12-3 or TRBV12-4 and TRBJ2-1; D ambiguous. Trimming cost V 6 bases and J 0 bases, with 12 bases left between them. The CDR3 sequence is 15 residues long. This chain's CDR3 is CASSRTSSSYNEQFF. DNA for the CDR3: TGTGCCAGCAGCCGGACGTCAAGCTCCTACAATGAGCAGTTCTTC.

As concerns this clonotype: Possible read error: a much larger clone is one base away. This chain links TRBV11-2 with TRBJ1-4, with D possibly matching TRBD1 (6 bases). Germline CDR1 and CDR2: SGHAT and FQNNGV. V lost 9 bases and J lost 4, with 18 bases in between. The CDR3 totals 15 residues. CDR3 nucleotides: TGTGCCAGAAGCCCCTCGTTCAGGGGTAATGAAAAACTGTTTTTT. Amino acids: CARSPSFRGNEKLFF.

This clonotype was recorded many times. V gene TRBV28 combines with J gene TRBJ1-5; D unresolved. Trimming removed 0 bases at V and 3 bases at J, with 18 bases between. The germline gives CDR1 MDHEN, CDR2 SYDVKM. The CDR3 length is 18 residues. The CDR3: CASSLWFPLADANQPQHF. CDR3 in DNA: TGTGCCAGCAGTTTATGGTTCCCTCTGGCAGACGCCAATCAGCCCCAGCATTTT.

This chain uses TRBV12-3 or TRBV12-4 with TRBJ2-7; TRBD2 matches at 13 bases. With V trimmed by 6 bases and J by 2 bases, 4 bases remained unmatched. This CDR3 is built from 15 residues. This CDR3 reads CASRTGTSGAYEQYF. In DNA, the CDR3 is TGTGCCAGCAGAACCGGGACTAGCGGGGCCTACGAGCAGTACTTC.

In regard to this clonotype: It differs at one base from a far larger clone, so likely a read error. The gene calls are TRBV7-3 and TRBJ2-5; D is ambiguous. CDR3 length equals 13 residues. V lost 1 base and J lost 2, with 5 bases in between. From germline, CDR1 is SGHTA and CDR2 FQGTGA. The CDR3 loop is CASSLNAQETQYF. For the CDR3, the DNA is TGTGCCAGCAGCTTAAACGCTCAAGAGACCCAGTACTTC.

A few counts support this clonotype. V usage is TRBV20-1 and J usage is TRBJ2-7; 8 positions match TRBD1. This CDR3 has 12 amino acids. The J segment lost 4 bases and the V segment lost 5 bases, leaving 4 bases of the junction unmatched. CDR1 and CDR2 from the germline V gene are DFQATT and SNEGSKA (reference sequence). For the CDR3, the DNA is TGCAGTGCTGTGGACAGGGAATACGAGCAGTACTTC. As protein: CSAVDREYEQYF.

This clonotype showed up many times. The chain has TRBV11-2 and TRBJ2-7, with 7 bases matching TRBD1. Losses at the gene ends were 2 bases for V and 0 bases for J; bases not matched to a gene: 7. CDR1 and CDR2 (germline): SGHAT, FQNNGV. The CDR3 consists of 16 residues. The CDR3 DNA follows: TGTGCCAGCAGCTTACGTACAGGGACAGTCTCCTACGAGCAGTACTTC. As protein: CASSLRTGTVSYEQYF.

This clonotype was seen at least ten times. The rearrangement joins TRBV7-2 to TRBJ2-6; weak D call: TRBD1 (6 bases). Germline loops: CDR1 SGHTA, CDR2 FQGNSA. Trimming cost V 11 bases and J 0 bases, with 14 bases left between them. This CDR3 spans 15 amino acids. For the CDR3, the DNA is TGTGCCGCGCAGGGGCCCATCTCTGGGGCCAACGTCCTGACTTTC. This translates into CAAQGPISGANVLTF.

The gene calls are TRBV27 and TRBJ2-7; 7 bases match TRBD2. CDR1 is MNHEY, CDR2 SMNVEV, per germline (reference sequence). With 8 bases clipped from V and 1 base from J, the junction kept 5 bases outside the gene matches. The CDR3 extends over 13 amino acids. The CDR3 region has the DNA TGTGCCAGCGCCGACGGGAGGTCCTACGAGCAGTACTTC. Amino acids: CASADGRSYEQYF.

The sample holds many counts of this clonotype. The rearrangement links TRBV18 to TRBJ2-3; TRBD1 agrees at 11 bases. The CDR3 consists of 14 residues. Germline loops: CDR1 KGHSH, CDR2 LQKENI. V was pared by 3 bases and J by 8 bases, with 4 bases of the junction left unmatched. CDR3 protein: CASSPGQGAGTQYF. Written as DNA, the CDR3 is TGTGCCAGCTCACCCGGACAGGGGGCAGGTACGCAGTATTTT.

This clonotype was seen ten or more times. The J gene is TRBJ1-2, the V gene TRBV30, with 7 bases lining up with TRBD1. The CDR3 contains 12 residues. The J segment lost 8 bases and the V segment lost 0 bases, leaving 3 bases of the junction unmatched. The germline gives CDR1 GTSNPN, CDR2 SVGIG (reference sequence). CDR3 amino acids: CAWSVTGVGYTF. The CDR3 DNA reads as TGTGCCTGGAGTGTAACAGGGGTAGGCTACACCTTC. Looking up the rest from reference TRBV30 and TRBJ1-2 gives the full variable domain: SQTIHQWPATLVQPVGSPLSLECTVEGTSNPNLYWYRQAAGRGLQLLFYSVGIGQISSEVPQNLSASRPQDRQFILSSKKLLLSDSGFYLCAWSVTGVGYTFGSGTRLTVV.

In this sample, this clonotype turned up a few times. The CDR3 nucleotides are TGTGCCATCGGGGCAACCCCCTTGGGCAATCAGCCCCAGCATTTT. Translating gives CAIGATPLGNQPQHF. The chain employs TRBV10-3 and TRBJ1-5; possible D gene TRBD1, 5 bases. The CDR3 is 15 amino acids. V gave up 8 bases and J gave up 2 bases, with 16 bases separating them. CDR1 and CDR2 (germline): ENHRY, SYGVKD.

This clonotype was detected many times. The chain carries TRBV3-1 and TRBJ2-1; D gene uncertain. CDR3 length: 18 residues. V lost 0 bases and J 3 bases, leaving 18 bases between the germline ends. Germline V lookup: CDR1 LGHDT, CDR2 YNNKEL (reference sequence). The CDR3 DNA reads TGTGCCAGCAGCCAAGATCTGTGGGGATCCCATAGCTACAATGAGCAGTTCTTC. The encoded protein is CASSQDLWGSHSYNEQFF.

Comment on this clonotype: A much larger clone lies a single base off, so this may be a read error. The gene calls are TRBV5-1 and TRBJ2-1; 11 nucleotides align to TRBD2. There are 16 residues in the CDR3. Trimming removed 4 bases from V and 9 bases from J; junction bases left unmatched: 12. Germline lookup yields CDR1 SGHRS and CDR2 YFSETQ. The CDR3 nucleotides are TGCGCCAGCAGCCCTGCCGTACTAGCGGGAGTGAGTGAGCAGTTCTTC. Encoded protein: CASSPAVLAGVSEQFF. The variable domain in full, completed from reference TRBV5-1 and TRBJ2-1, reads KAGVTQTPRYLIKTRGQQVTLSCSPISGHRSVSWYQQTPGQGLQFLFEYFSETQRNKGNFPGRFSGRQFSNSRSEMNVSTLELGDSALYLCASSPAVLAGVSEQFFGPGTRLTVL.

This clonotype was seen many times. V usage is TRBV28 and J usage is TRBJ1-1; no clear D gene. The germline V gene encodes CDR1 MDHEN and CDR2 SYDVKM. The CDR3 length is 13 residues. V lost 4 bases and J 1 base, leaving 7 bases between the germline ends. As DNA, the CDR3 is TGTGCCAGCAGTTCCCCCAGGAACACTGAAGCTTTCTTT. Translation: CASSSPRNTEAFF.

This clonotype was observed at least ten times. The genes are TRBV30 and TRBJ2-1, with D possibly TRBD1 on 5 matching bases. The germline gives CDR1 GTSNPN, CDR2 SVGIG (reference sequence). This CDR3 comprises 15 residues. V was cut by 2 bases and J by 7 bases, with 18 bases left in between. The CDR3 reads CAWSKKGLVANEQFF. In DNA form, the CDR3 reads TGTGCCTGGAGTAAAAAGGGGCTTGTGGCGAATGAGCAGTTCTTC.

In this sample, this clonotype turned up a few times. In this CDR3 the conserved last residue, phenylalanine or tryptophan, is missing, so a read error is likely. No DNA is shown, since the ends of the CDR3 on it are uncertain; the CDR3 is the one TCRdb lists. The chain carries TRBV2 and TRBJ1-2; the table's TRBD1 call for D was not verified on the DNA. The CDR3 has 11 residues if both end residues are counted. From germline, CDR1 is SNHLY and CDR2 FYNNEI. The CDR3 region is CASSEEGPARV.

This clonotype occurred many times. This rearrangement joins TRBV28 to TRBJ2-5; possible D gene TRBD1, 5 bases. In germline, CDR1 is MDHEN, CDR2 SYDVKM. Trimming stripped 1 base from V and 7 bases from J, with 28 bases between. This CDR3 has 19 amino acids. The CDR3 sequence is CASSLSILRVRSSIGTQYF. The CDR3 DNA follows: TGTGCCAGCAGTTTATCGATCCTCAGGGTCCGTAGTTCAATAGGGACCCAGTACTTC.

This clonotype was detected many times. The chain combines TRBV30 with TRBJ2-7, with a possible D match to TRBD2 (6 bases). Trimming took 0 bases from V and 7 from J, leaving 13 bases between them. The length of the CDR3 is 13 residues. Germline-derived CDR1 and CDR2 are GTSNPN and SVGIG (reference sequence). The DNA for the CDR3 is TGTGCCTGGAGTGTAGGCCTAGCGAGGGAGCAGTACTTC. Its protein product is CAWSVGLAREQYF.

This clonotype was observed many times. This chain joins TRBV11-2 and TRBJ2-7, with D tentatively TRBD1 (5 bases). The CDR3 loop spans 13 amino acids. The germline V gene encodes CDR1 SGHAT and CDR2 FQNNGV. The V end was cut by 2 bases, the J end by 4 bases, with 9 bases between. This chain's CDR3 is CASSLHPGYEQYF. As DNA, the CDR3 is TGTGCCAGCAGCTTACACCCAGGGTACGAGCAGTACTTC.

This clonotype came up a few times. This sequence joins TRBV6-1 and TRBJ1-2; 8 nucleotides line up with TRBD1. V was clipped by 5 bases and J by 4 bases; unmatched bases: 15. CDR3 length: 17 amino acids. Germline CDR1 and CDR2: MNHNS and SASEGT. The CDR3, as DNA: TGTGCCAGCAGTACACCCTACAGGGGGTCTAATCTCTATGGCTACACCTTC. It translates to CASSTPYRGSNLYGYTF.

This clonotype was seen many times. The V gene is TRBV24-1, the J gene TRBJ1-2; D might be TRBD1 (5 bases). The CDR3 runs 14 residues. V was trimmed by 8 bases and J by 3 bases, leaving 15 bases between them. The germline CDR1 and CDR2 sequences are KGHDR and SFDVKD. The CDR3 DNA follows: TGTGCCACCAACCGGGGCGGCGGGGACTATGGCTACACCTTC. Its protein is CATNRGGGDYGYTF.

This clonotype was picked up a small number of times. The chain links TRBV4-1 to TRBJ2-7; 11 bases match TRBD2. The CDR3 loop spans 17 amino acids. The V and J ends lost 0 bases and 0 bases, in that order; junction bases with no gene match: 4. In germline, CDR1 is MGHRA, CDR2 YSYEKL. The CDR3 spells CASSQDASGRLSYEQYF. For the CDR3, the DNA is TGCGCCAGCAGCCAAGATGCTAGCGGGAGGCTCTCCTACGAGCAGTACTTC.